Below, 28 T cell receptor beta chains from the same sample are listed, as sequenced in a study of cytomegalovirus exposure and HLA in healthy donors. PCR used 60 Vbeta primers and 13 Jbeta primers. The method was immunoSEQ multiplex PCR; TCRdb's version includes in-frame clones alone and lacks a portion of them. Of around 140,000 clones listed, 70% to 80% are singletons. Sequenced input: PBMCs. Every receptor here comes from a woman under 30 in good health and CMV-seropositive.

The chain's CDR3 is CASSLGTGYLNNEQFF. DNA of the CDR3: TGCGCCAGCAGCTTGGGAACAGGGTACCTTAACAATGAGCAGTTCTTC. J is TRBJ2-1 and V is TRBV5-1; weak D call: TRBD1 (6 bases). CDR1 and CDR2 from the germline V gene are SGHRS and YFSETQ. The V gene lost 0 bases and the J gene lost 5 bases, with 15 bases spanning the gap. The CDR3 consists of 16 residues.

The chain couples TRBV7-2 to TRBJ1-2, with TRBD1 matching over 7 bases. The V gene end was trimmed by 1 base and the J gene end by 8 bases; junction bases not matched to a gene: 10. The CDR3 has 15 residues. Germline V gene data show CDR1 as SGHTA and CDR2 as FQGNSA. This chain's CDR3 is CASSLEGASYRGYTF. CDR3 DNA: TGTGCCAGCAGCTTAGAGGGGGCGTCCTATCGGGGCTACACCTTC.

V gene TRBV30 combines with J gene TRBJ1-6; the D gene is possibly TRBD1 (5 bases). The CDR3 totals 18 residues. Germline values: CDR1 GTSNPN, CDR2 SVGIG (reference sequence). V was trimmed by 4 bases and J by 0 bases, leaving 19 bases between them. The CDR3 sequence: CAWMDRRGVSSYNSPLHF. CDR3 in DNA: TGTGCCTGGATGGATCGGCGGGGGGTGAGCTCCTATAATTCACCCCTCCACTTT.

The chain couples TRBV12-2 to TRBJ1-2. TRBV12-2 is a pseudogene segment. The CDR3 runs 16 residues. The CDR3 DNA reads as TGTGCAAGTCGCTTAGGCGCACACGGGATACGATATGGCTACACCTTC. It codes for CASRLGAHGIRYGYTF.

This clone was counted once. The chain has TRBV4-1 and TRBJ1-1, with D uncertain. Germline CDR1 is MGHRA and CDR2 is YSYEKL. The V gene lost 8 bases and the J gene lost 2 bases, with 12 bases spanning the gap. This CDR3 has 13 residues. The CDR3 region has the DNA TGCGCCAGCGCCGAACAGCTCAACACTGAAGCTTTCTTT. Translating it yields CASAEQLNTEAFF.

The J gene is TRBJ2-3, the V gene TRBV29-1; 12 nucleotides align to TRBD2. CDR3 length equals 18 residues. Trimming removed 1 base from V and 0 bases from J; junction bases left unmatched: 8. CDR1 is SQVTM, CDR2 ANQGSEA, per germline. The CDR3 DNA follows: TGCAGCGTTGAAGGTCTGGCTAGCGGGGGGGAAAGCACAGATACGCAGTATTTT. Encoded protein: CSVEGLASGGESTDTQYF.

This clone was seen a single time. This chain joins TRBV27 and TRBJ1-2; 7 bases map to TRBD1. The CDR3 is 15 amino acids. Germline CDR1 and CDR2: MNHEY and SMNVEV (reference sequence). V dropped 7 bases and J dropped 7; count of bases not matched to a gene: 15. This CDR3 is CASNSRKGAVFGYTF. CDR3 coding DNA: TGTGCCAGCAACTCCCGTAAGGGGGCAGTCTTTGGCTACACCTTC.

This clone occurred a few times. This chain connects TRBV7-9 to TRBJ2-7; possibly TRBD1 for D (5 bases). The CDR3 length is 13 residues. V was shortened by 5 bases and J by 1 base, with 9 bases between the two germline ends. CDR1 is SEHNR, CDR2 FQNEAQ, per germline (reference sequence). The CDR3: CASSLTASYEQYF. In DNA form, the CDR3 reads TGTGCCAGCAGCCTGACAGCGTCCTACGAGCAGTACTTC. Based on the CDR3 plus reference TRBV7-9 and TRBJ2-7, the full variable domain is DTGVSQNPRHKITKRGQNVTFRCDPISEHNRLYWYRQTLGQGPEFLTYFQNEAQLEKSRLLSDRFSAERPKGSFSTLEIQRTEQGDSAMYLCASSLTASYEQYFGPGTRLTVT.

The chain employs TRBV2 and TRBJ1-2; tentatively, D is TRBD1 (5 bases). The germline V gene has CDR1 SNHLY and CDR2 FYNNEI. The CDR3 extends over 13 amino acids. Trimming shortened V by 6 bases and J by 11 bases, and 19 bases separated the two germline ends. In DNA, the CDR3 is TGTGCCAGCAGCCCCTCAGGGTTCCTCGCTTACACCTTC. This sequence encodes CASSPSGFLAYTF.

The V call is TRBV5-5, the J call TRBJ2-7, with D possibly TRBD1 on 5 matching bases. V shed 2 bases and J shed 2 bases, with 11 bases lying between them. Per the germline V gene, CDR1 is SGHKS and CDR2 is YYEKEE (reference sequence). The CDR3 consists of 14 residues. The CDR3 loop reads CASSFAQGAYEQYF. The CDR3 nucleotides read TGTGCCAGCAGCTTCGCGCAGGGCGCCTACGAGCAGTACTTC. Full variable domain (remainder filled in from reference TRBV5-5 and TRBJ2-7): DAGVTQSPTHLIKTRGQQVTLRCSPISGHKSVSWYQQVLGQGPQFIFQYYEKEERGRGNFPDRFSARQFPNYSSELNVNALLLGDSALYLCASSFAQGAYEQYFGPGTRLTVT.

The rearrangement links TRBV5-6 to TRBJ2-7; possible D gene TRBD2, 5 bases. From germline, CDR1 is SGHDT and CDR2 YYEEEE. This CDR3 spans 14 amino acids. V lost 2 bases and J lost 4, with 13 bases in between. The DNA of the CDR3 is TGTGCCAGCAGCTTTGCAGTGGGAGAATACGAGCAGTACTTC. Protein sequence: CASSFAVGEYEQYF. Filled out from reference TRBV5-6 and TRBJ2-7, the complete variable domain reads DAGVTQSPTHLIKTRGQQVTLRCSPKSGHDTVSWYQQALGQGPQFIFQYYEEEERQRGNFPDRFSGHQFPNYSSELNVNALLLGDSALYLCASSFAVGEYEQYFGPGTRLTVT.

The table lists this clone with a count of one. The chain employs TRBV12-5 and TRBJ2-1; TRBD2 matches 8 bases. The J segment lost 8 bases and the V segment lost 5 bases, leaving 14 bases of the junction unmatched. Germline V gene lookup returns CDR1 LGHNT and CDR2 FRNRAP. The CDR3 sequence is 16 residues long. The CDR3 reads CASGRGDGRVRDEQFF. The CDR3 DNA follows: TGTGCTAGTGGTCGAGGGGACGGGAGGGTCCGGGATGAGCAGTTCTTC.

The DNA of the CDR3 is TGTGCCAGCAGTCTCTTGGGACAGATTAATTCACCCCTCCACTTT. Translating gives CASSLLGQINSPLHF. This rearrangement joins TRBV27 to TRBJ1-6, with 7 bases that match TRBD1. V lost 5 bases, J lost 6 bases, and 7 bases stayed unmatched. This CDR3 comprises 15 residues. CDR1 MNHEY and CDR2 SMNVEV come from the germline V gene (reference sequence).

A few counts support this clone. The chain combines TRBV11-2 with TRBJ1-4, with TRBD1 identical over 7 bases. V trimming: 4 bases; J trimming: 8 bases; junction bases outside the gene matches: 10. From germline, CDR1 is SGHAT and CDR2 FQNNGV. The CDR3 totals 15 residues. CDR3 protein: CASSSRAQGREKLFF. The CDR3 DNA reads TGTGCCAGCAGCTCCCGGGCACAGGGGAGGGAAAAACTGTTTTTT.

The rearrangement joins TRBV14 to TRBJ2-1; D might be TRBD2 (6 bases). V lost 0 bases and J lost 15, with 18 bases in between. The CDR3 length is 14 residues. Looked up from germline, CDR1 is SGHDN and CDR2 is FVKESK. The CDR3 DNA sequence: TGTGCCAGCAGCCAAGATCTGGGACTCAGCGTCCGGTTCTTC. Its translation is CASSQDLGLSVRFF.

This clone was seen a single time. The chain uses TRBV4-1 and TRBJ2-3; possibly TRBD1 for D (5 bases). Germline CDR1 reads MGHRA; CDR2 reads YSYEKL. The CDR3 consists of 15 residues. V lost 1 base and J 1 base, leaving 9 bases between the germline ends. The CDR3, as DNA: TGCGCCAGCAGCCAAGTCAGGGCCGGCACAGATACGCAGTATTTT. Translating gives CASSQVRAGTDTQYF.

V and J are TRBV29-1 and TRBJ1-2; a weak D match, TRBD1 (6 bases). Trimming took 5 bases from V and 0 from J, leaving 19 bases between them. Germline loops: CDR1 SQVTM, CDR2 ANQGSEA. This CDR3 is 16 amino acids long. Here the CDR3 reads CSVLGGQDLPNYGYTF. CDR3 DNA sequence: TGCAGCGTTTTAGGGGGACAAGACCTACCTAACTATGGCTACACCTTC.

The gene calls are TRBV6-1 and TRBJ2-7; D is uncertain. Germline lookup yields CDR1 MNHNS and CDR2 SASEGT. CDR3 length: 14 amino acids. Deletions cut 6 bases from V and 7 bases from J, with 19 bases between. The DNA of the CDR3 is TGTGCCAGCAGGCCCGTCGGTTACGCTTTTGAGCAGTACTTC. Translated: CASRPVGYAFEQYF.

V is TRBV2 and J is TRBJ2-7; D is ambiguous. Trimming removed 6 bases at V and 0 bases at J, with 6 bases between. This CDR3 is 12 amino acids long. Germline V gives CDR1 SNHLY, CDR2 FYNNEI. The CDR3 sequence is CASSHSSYEQYF. The DNA of the CDR3 is TGTGCCAGCAGCCACAGCTCCTACGAGCAGTACTTC.

This clone has a single count. At one end, the junction sequence differs from germline, possibly due to a read error. This chain links TRBV5-6 with TRBJ1-2; D gene unclear. This CDR3 is built from 14 residues. CDR1 is SGHDT and CDR2 is YYEEEE in the germline V gene. In DNA form, the CDR3 reads TGTGCCAGCAGCCCTCCCTTACCGTCTAGTGGCTACACCTTT. The encoded protein is CASSPPLPSSGYTF.

The chain is built from TRBV2 and TRBJ1-2; D might be TRBD1 (6 bases). There are 15 residues in the CDR3. Germline loops: CDR1 SNHLY, CDR2 FYNNEI. Trimming pared 0 bases from V and 8 bases from J, leaving 16 bases between. In DNA, the CDR3 is TGTGCCAGCAGTGAAGCTCGGACAGTCCTAGGAGGCTACACCTTC. Its translation: CASSEARTVLGGYTF.

CDR3 DNA: TGTGCCAGCTCACCACTAGGACTAGAGGAGACCCAGTACTTC. This translates into CASSPLGLEETQYF. The V gene is TRBV18, the J gene TRBJ2-5, with 7 bases aligning to TRBD2. This CDR3 spans 14 amino acids. V lost 1 base, J lost 5 bases, and 4 bases stayed unmatched. The germline V gene has CDR1 KGHSH and CDR2 LQKENI.

The chain has TRBV12-5 and TRBJ2-1; 9 bases line up with TRBD2. The CDR3 extends over 16 amino acids. Looked up from germline, CDR1 is LGHNT and CDR2 is FRNRAP. V lost 1 base to trimming and J lost 1 base; unmatched junction nucleotides: 2. The CDR3 DNA follows: TGTGCTAGTGGTTTGGGCAGCGGGGGGTCCTACAATGAGCAGTTCTTC. Translation: CASGLGSGGSYNEQFF. Variable domain in full (rest from reference TRBV12-5 and TRBJ2-1): DARVTQTPRHKVTEMGQEVTMRCQPILGHNTVFWYRQTMMQGLELLAYFRNRAPLDDSGMPKDRFSAEMPDATLATLKIQPSEPRDSAVYFCASGLGSGGSYNEQFFGPGTRLTVL.

In its sample, this clone was seen a few times. The chain employs TRBV5-4 and TRBJ1-6; D perhaps matches TRBD1 (6 bases). There are 13 residues in the CDR3. The V gene lost 4 bases and the J gene lost 10 bases, with 12 bases spanning the gap. Germline values: CDR1 SGHNT, CDR2 YYREEE (reference sequence). In DNA, the CDR3 is TGTGCCAGCAGCGAACAGGGCTACTCACCCCTCCACTTT. Translating it yields CASSEQGYSPLHF.

This chain connects TRBV5-6 to TRBJ2-5, with 9 bases lining up with TRBD2. Judging by the DNA end, TRBJ2-7 fits better; the J call may be wrong. The germline V gene has CDR1 SGHDT and CDR2 YYEEEE. The CDR3 spans 15 residues. CDR3 coding DNA: TGTGCCAGCAGCTTCCTGGCGGGGGGGCGGTACGAGCAGTACTTC. Its translation is CASSFLAGGRYEQYF.

This rearrangement joins TRBV6-6 to TRBJ1-2; the match to TRBD1 covers 7 bases. Germline-derived CDR1 and CDR2 are MNHNY and SVGAGI (reference sequence). Unmatched junction bases numbered 7, after V lost 10 bases and J lost 8 bases. The CDR3 spans 11 residues. The CDR3 DNA reads TGTGCCACCAAAACAGGGGCCGGCTACACCTTC. Residues: CATKTGAGYTF.

The CDR3 DNA reads as TGCGCCAGCAGTGAGTTCAGACAGGGTGGTTCGAACACTGAAGCTTTCTTT. As protein: CASSEFRQGGSNTEAFF. This sequence joins TRBV10-2 and TRBJ1-1, with 7 bases identical to TRBD1. Germline V lookup: CDR1 WSHSY, CDR2 SAAADI. Trimming cost V 1 base and J 1 base; bases outside gene matches: 9. This CDR3 contains 17 residues.

The chain employs TRBV6-1 and TRBJ2-1; the D gene is possibly TRBD2 (5 bases). This CDR3 is 14 amino acids long. Germline V CDR1 and CDR2: MNHNS, SASEGT. Trimming shortened V by 2 bases and J by 5 bases, and 10 bases separated the two germline ends. The CDR3: CASSERILDNEQFF. The DNA of the CDR3 is TGTGCCAGCAGTGAAAGGATACTAGACAATGAGCAGTTCTTC.